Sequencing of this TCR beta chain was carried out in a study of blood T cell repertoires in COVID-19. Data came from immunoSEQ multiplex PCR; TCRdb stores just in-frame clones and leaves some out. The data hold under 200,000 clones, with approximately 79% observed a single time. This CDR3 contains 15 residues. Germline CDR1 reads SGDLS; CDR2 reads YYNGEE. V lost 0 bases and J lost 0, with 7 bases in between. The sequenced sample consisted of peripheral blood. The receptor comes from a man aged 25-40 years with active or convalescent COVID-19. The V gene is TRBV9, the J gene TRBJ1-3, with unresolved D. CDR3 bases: TGTGCCAGCAGCGTAGGGCTCTTCTCTGGAAACACCATATATTTT. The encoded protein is CASSVGLFSGNTIYF.